One and the same sample provided the 28 T cell receptor beta chains below, sequenced in a study of T cell changes during pregnancy in multiple sclerosis (dated by TCRdb to about 2019). Library method: the immunoSEQ multiplex PCR assay. TCRdb mirrors the immuneACCESS table, restricted to in-frame sequences. Some clones are absent from its copies; in checked studies, under half trace to an unresolved V gene, and the reason for the others is unknown. The sample table holds more than 65,000 clones, of which about 95% were seen once. The ten top clones hold about 1% of the sample. The source was peripheral blood, collected in the second trimester of pregnancy. These receptors all stem from a female donor with multiple sclerosis, enrolled in a pregnancy study.

The chain employs TRBV7-9 and TRBJ1-1; unclear D gene. V was cut by 0 bases and J by 1 base, with 9 bases left in between. Germline CDR1 is SEHNR and CDR2 is FQNEAQ (reference sequence). The CDR3 spans 15 residues. CDR3 in amino acids: CASSLAAGQNTEAFF. The CDR3 DNA reads as TGTGCCAGCAGCTTAGCCGCAGGCCAGAACACTGAAGCTTTCTTT.

This clone occurred a few times. This rearrangement joins TRBV10-1 to TRBJ2-3; perhaps TRBD2 as D (6 bases). Germline V lookup: CDR1 WNHNN, CDR2 SYGVQD (reference sequence). V lost 8 bases and J lost 5, with 8 bases in between. This CDR3 is 11 amino acids long. The CDR3 region is CASGAGDTQYF. The CDR3 coding sequence is TGCGCCAGCGGAGCGGGAGATACGCAGTATTTT.

This sequence joins TRBV5-1 and TRBJ2-3; tentatively, D is TRBD1 (5 bases). This CDR3 region has 16 residues. V was trimmed by 4 bases and J by 5 bases, leaving 20 bases between them. Germline CDR1 reads SGHRS; CDR2 reads YFSETQ. CDR3 in amino acids: CASSRSRAGRGDTQYF. The CDR3 bases are TGCGCCAGCAGCCGTAGCCGGGCAGGGCGTGGAGATACGCAGTATTTT.

The rearrangement links TRBV10-3 to TRBJ2-7; 8 nucleotides align to TRBD2. Trimming took 6 bases from V and 5 from J; bases not matched to a gene: 3. The germline gives CDR1 ENHRY, CDR2 SYGVKD. This CDR3 spans 12 amino acids. For the CDR3, the DNA is TGTGCCATCAGGGCGGGGGGTAACGAGCAGTACTTC. Translation: CAIRAGGNEQYF.

The genes are TRBV7-9 and TRBJ1-2; possibly TRBD1 for D (6 bases). Deletions cut 5 bases from V and 4 bases from J, with 14 bases between. The CDR3 runs to 14 residues. In germline, CDR1 is SEHNR, CDR2 FQNEAQ (reference sequence). The CDR3 DNA reads as TGTGCCAGCAGCCAGGGGCCGTTCCTCTATGGCTACACCTTC. It specifies CASSQGPFLYGYTF.

This chain joins TRBV29-1 and TRBJ2-2; D might be TRBD1 (5 bases). Germline CDR1 and CDR2: SQVTM and ANQGSEA. The CDR3 has 16 amino acids. Trimming cost V 7 bases and J 4 bases, with 22 bases left between them. This chain's CDR3 is CSAQKLQVQGTGELFF. The CDR3 region has the DNA TGCAGCGCCCAAAAGCTACAGGTACAAGGCACCGGGGAGCTGTTTTTT.

This sequence joins TRBV11-2 and TRBJ2-1, with 9 bases lining up with TRBD1. J lost 7 bases, V lost 5 bases, and 9 bases had no gene match. Germline values: CDR1 SGHAT, CDR2 FQNNGV. CDR3 length equals 15 residues. CDR3 in amino acids: CASSLHRGPLNEQFF. The CDR3 DNA is TGTGCCAGCAGCCTCCACAGGGGGCCCCTGAATGAGCAGTTCTTC.

Only one count was recorded for this clone. The gene calls are TRBV5-1 and TRBJ2-7, with unresolved D. V lost 1 base and J 0 bases, leaving 11 bases between the germline ends. Germline-derived CDR1 and CDR2 are SGHRS and YFSETQ. This CDR3 is 15 amino acids long. The CDR3 loop is CASSLSSLSSYEQYF. CDR3 DNA: TGCGCCAGCAGCTTGTCGTCATTGAGCTCCTACGAGCAGTACTTC.

The chain combines TRBV25-1 with TRBJ2-4, with D unresolved. This CDR3 has 11 amino acids. CDR1 and CDR2 (germline): MGHDK, SYGVNS. The V end was cut by 3 bases, the J end by 8 bases, with 5 bases between. This chain's CDR3 is CASSDIDIQYF. The CDR3 DNA reads as TGTGCCAGCAGTGACATAGACATTCAGTACTTC.

The CDR3 bases are TGTGCCAGCACCGAAGGCAGTGAGGGAACCGAGCAGTACTTC. It translates to CASTEGSEGTEQYF. The rearrangement uses TRBV7-6 and TRBJ2-7; the D gene is possibly TRBD2 (5 bases). Looked up from germline, CDR1 is SGHVS and CDR2 is FNYEAQ. The V end lost 7 bases, the J end lost 6 bases, and 19 bases lay between the germline ends. The CDR3 contains 14 residues.

This chain connects TRBV19 to TRBJ2-1; maybe TRBD2 (6 bases). Trimming left V 4 bases short and J 4 bases short, with 17 bases between. Germline values: CDR1 LNHDA, CDR2 SQIVND (reference sequence). The CDR3 totals 16 residues. This chain's CDR3 is CASSTPLGAGYNEQFF. In DNA, the CDR3 is TGTGCCAGTAGTACCCCCCTCGGGGCGGGGTACAATGAGCAGTTCTTC.

The DNA of the CDR3 is TGCAGCGTTTCCCCGACTAGCGGGAGGGCCGTCTACGAGCAGTACTTC. It encodes CSVSPTSGRAVYEQYF. This chain links TRBV29-1 with TRBJ2-7; 14 nucleotides line up with TRBD2. Germline V gene lookup returns CDR1 SQVTM and CDR2 ANQGSEA. V lost 5 bases to trimming and J lost 3 bases; unmatched junction nucleotides: 9. This CDR3 spans 16 amino acids.

The chain carries TRBV27 and TRBJ2-5; 12 positions agree with TRBD1. V lost 3 bases and J lost 2; bases outside the gene matches: 13. Germline values: CDR1 MNHEY, CDR2 SMNVEV (reference sequence). The CDR3 consists of 19 residues. The CDR3 DNA reads TGTGCCAGCAGTTTTGTCGGCCGGGGACAGGGGGCCCTTCAAGAGACCCAGTACTTC. This translates into CASSFVGRGQGALQETQYF.

V and J are TRBV10-2 and TRBJ2-1, with D possibly TRBD2 on 6 matching bases. Germline CDR1 is WSHSY and CDR2 is SAAADI. Trimming removed 6 bases at V and 2 bases at J, with 11 bases between. The CDR3 runs 14 residues. CDR3 nucleotide sequence: TGCGCCAGCAGGGCTAGCGTCACCTACAATGAGCAGTTCTTC. Residues: CASRASVTYNEQFF.

This chain links TRBV28 with TRBJ2-7; 9 positions agree with TRBD1. The V segment lost 3 bases and the J segment 5 bases; nucleotides outside the gene matches: 5. Germline V gene data show CDR1 as MDHEN and CDR2 as SYDVKM. The CDR3 extends over 14 amino acids. The CDR3 protein is CASSFGTGFHEQYF. The CDR3 coding sequence is TGTGCCAGCAGTTTTGGGACAGGGTTCCACGAGCAGTACTTC.

This clone has a single count. The chain's CDR3 is CASSMGYYNEQFF. In nucleotides, the CDR3 is TGTGCCAGTAGTATGGGCTACTACAATGAGCAGTTCTTC. The chain is built from TRBV19 and TRBJ2-1; no clear D gene. V was shortened by 3 bases and J by 3 bases, with 6 bases between the two germline ends. CDR3 length: 13 amino acids. Germline lookup yields CDR1 LNHDA and CDR2 SQIVND (reference sequence). The variable domain in full, completed from reference TRBV19 and TRBJ2-1, reads DGGITQSPKYLFRKEGQNVTLSCEQNLNHDAMYWYRQDPGQGLRLIYYSQIVNDFQKGDIAEGYSVSREKKESFPLTVTSAQKNPTAFYLCASSMGYYNEQFFGPGTRLTVL.

The chain recombines TRBV19 with TRBJ2-1, with D maybe TRBD2 (5 bases). Trimming took off 3 bases at V and 4 bases at J, with 7 bases between the two ends. CDR3 length: 13 amino acids. In germline, CDR1 is LNHDA, CDR2 SQIVND (reference sequence). The CDR3 here is CASSIGLYNEQFF. CDR3 DNA: TGTGCCAGTAGTATCGGACTTTACAATGAGCAGTTCTTC.

CDR3 coding DNA: TGCGCCAGCAGCCCGGGACTAGCGGGAGCTTCAGGAGCAGATACGCAGTATTTT. Its protein is CASSPGLAGASGADTQYF. This chain links TRBV5-1 with TRBJ2-3; 14 bases agree with TRBD2. With 4 bases clipped from V and 4 bases from J, the junction kept 11 bases outside the gene matches. Germline V gene sequence: CDR1 SGHRS, CDR2 YFSETQ. The CDR3 has 18 residues.

The chain couples TRBV5-1 to TRBJ2-3, with 7 bases that match TRBD1. V trimming: 0 bases; J trimming: 5 bases; junction bases outside the gene matches: 3. This CDR3 has 14 amino acids. The germline V gene has CDR1 SGHRS and CDR2 YFSETQ. The CDR3 sequence: CASSLEGQKDTQYF. CDR3 DNA sequence: TGCGCCAGCAGCTTGGAGGGACAGAAAGATACGCAGTATTTT.

CDR3 protein: CASSYGAGETEAFF. DNA of the CDR3: TGTGCCAGCAGTTATGGGGCGGGGGAGACTGAAGCTTTCTTT. The chain combines TRBV6-6 with TRBJ1-1; a possible D gene is TRBD1 (5 bases). This CDR3 region has 14 residues. CDR1 is MNHNY, CDR2 SVGAGI, per germline (reference sequence). With 3 bases removed from V and 5 bases from J, the gap between germline ends came to 13 bases.

The chain couples TRBV18 to TRBJ1-5; unclear D gene. Germline assignment: CDR1 KGHSH and CDR2 LQKENI. The CDR3 sequence is 14 residues long. Trimming took off 3 bases at V and 2 bases at J, with 8 bases between the two ends. The CDR3 nucleotides are TGTGCCAGCTCACCGGGCCAGGGCAATCAGCCCCAGCATTTT. This encodes CASSPGQGNQPQHF.

The V and J genes are TRBV4-1 and TRBJ1-2, with 7 nucleotides matching TRBD1. Germline CDR1 MGHRA, CDR2 YSYEKL. J was trimmed by 7 bases and V by 1 base; bases with no gene match: 12. This CDR3 contains 16 residues. CDR3 DNA: TGCGCCAGCAGCCAAGTGCCAGGGGGGTTTTTGGGTGGCTACACCTTC. Amino acid sequence: CASSQVPGGFLGGYTF.

CDR3 amino acids: CASSFQDRGIYEQYF. CDR3 in DNA: TGCGCCAGCAGCTTCCAAGACAGGGGAATATACGAGCAGTACTTC. This chain uses TRBV5-1 with TRBJ2-7; 8 bases align to TRBD1. The germline V gene encodes CDR1 SGHRS and CDR2 YFSETQ. V shed 2 bases and J 4 bases; nucleotides not matched to a gene: 8. This CDR3 comprises 15 residues.

V usage is TRBV18 and J usage is TRBJ1-3, with D unclear. In germline, CDR1 is KGHSH, CDR2 LQKENI. The V end lost 1 base, the J end lost 4 bases, and 11 bases lay between the germline ends. CDR3 length: 15 residues. DNA for the CDR3: TGTGCCAGCTCACCACGAGAGAAAGTCGGAAACACCATATATTTT. Protein: CASSPREKVGNTIYF.

The genes are TRBV4-3 and TRBJ2-1, with D possibly being TRBD2 (6 bases). Germline V lookup: CDR1 LGHNA, CDR2 YSLEER. The CDR3 has 17 residues. V dropped 1 base and J dropped 0 bases, with 13 bases sitting between them. This CDR3 reads CASSQGIAVSSYNEQFF. DNA of the CDR3: TGCGCCAGCAGCCAAGGCATAGCGGTCAGCTCCTACAATGAGCAGTTCTTC.

The chain uses TRBV27 and TRBJ2-1; D not certain. Germline V gene lookup returns CDR1 MNHEY and CDR2 SMNVEV (reference sequence). This CDR3 has 14 residues. Deletions cut 5 bases from V and 7 bases from J, with 15 bases between. The CDR3 loop reads CASSPPGLLNEQFF. The CDR3 DNA reads TGTGCCAGCAGTCCCCCGGGTCTCTTGAATGAGCAGTTCTTC.

V gene TRBV9 combines with J gene TRBJ2-7; 7 bases are shared with TRBD2. Germline CDR1 and CDR2: SGDLS and YYNGEE. The CDR3 sequence is 17 residues long. The ends lost 0 bases at V and 0 bases at J; junction bases unmatched: 9. The CDR3 spells CASSVAISGPNSYEQYF. CDR3 nucleotides: TGTGCCAGCAGCGTAGCAATTAGCGGGCCCAACTCCTACGAGCAGTACTTC.

This rearrangement joins TRBV5-1 to TRBJ2-5; no definite D call. Trimming removed 1 base at V and 2 bases at J, with 9 bases between. CDR3 length equals 14 residues. Looked up from germline, CDR1 is SGHRS and CDR2 is YFSETQ. CDR3 protein: CASSLNSGQETQYF. For the CDR3, the DNA is TGCGCCAGCAGCTTGAATTCAGGTCAAGAGACCCAGTACTTC.